This T cell receptor (beta chain) came from a study of T cell responses to AZD1222 COVID-19 vaccine. As for the study in general: Combined were second doses at about 4 or about 12 weeks. Overall study results and limits: Of spike-specific TCRs, nearly half reportedly target regions left unmutated in variants. The peak T cell response came first, and repertoires were sampled only after it.

In regard to this clone: Its target is not known.

Sequencing was performed with immunoSEQ multiplex PCR; in TCRdb, only in-frame clones are kept and a portion is missing. The sample has 92,000 or so clones, 85% to 90% seen once. The V and J ends lost 3 bases and 0 bases respectively, with 8 bases between them. From germline, CDR1 is SNHLY and CDR2 FYNNEI. The CDR3 spans 14 residues. This material consisted of peripheral blood, taken on day 0 of AZD1222 vaccination. This TCR was recovered from an adult in good health. The V and J genes are TRBV2 and TRBJ2-5; no firm D call. This CDR3 reads CASSESWNQETQYF. The DNA of the CDR3 is TGTGCCAGCAGTGAGTCATGGAACCAAGAGACCCAGTACTTC.